This T cell receptor beta chain was profiled in a study of blood T cell repertoires in COVID-19. On the study more broadly: Some COVID-19 samples were acute and others convalescent; all came from the United States, Italy and Spain. The analysed material was cDNA or gDNA that came from T cells, B-cell-depleted T cells, or PBMCs.

Source study methods: Amplifying reference gene primers gave estimates of nucleated cell counts. This table comes from immunoSEQ multiplex PCR, and its TCRdb copy is limited to in-frame clones, with some not included. The V and J calls and clone size come from that table; D and trimming were worked out from the DNA. The sample includes over 60,000 clones, under 95% of them seen just once. The CDR3 consists of 20 residues. This clonotype was obtained from a woman older than 75 with active or convalescent COVID-19. V and J are TRBV1 and TRBJ2-1; the table calls TRBD2, which could not be checked here. TRBV1 constitutes a pseudogene. The specimen was peripheral blood. The CDR3 nucleotides read TGCACCAGCAGCCAACGACTAGCGGGGGGGCTTTTTTCGGGTTACAATGAGCAGTTCTTC. This gives the protein CTSSQRLAGGLFSGYNEQFF.